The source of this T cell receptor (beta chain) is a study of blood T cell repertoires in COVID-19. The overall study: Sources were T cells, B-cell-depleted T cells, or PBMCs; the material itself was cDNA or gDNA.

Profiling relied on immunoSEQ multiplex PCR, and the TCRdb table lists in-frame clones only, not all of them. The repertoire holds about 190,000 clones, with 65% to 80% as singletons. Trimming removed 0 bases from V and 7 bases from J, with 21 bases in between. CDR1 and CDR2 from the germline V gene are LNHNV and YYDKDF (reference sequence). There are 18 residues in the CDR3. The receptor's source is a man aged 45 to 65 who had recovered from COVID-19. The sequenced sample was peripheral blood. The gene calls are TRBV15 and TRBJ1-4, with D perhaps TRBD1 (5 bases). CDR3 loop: CATSRDLAGKAQSEKLFF. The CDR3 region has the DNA TGTGCCACCAGCAGAGATCTGGCAGGGAAGGCCCAGAGTGAAAAACTGTTTTTT.